The TCR beta chain under discussion was sequenced for a study of neurological immune-mediated disorders. Study background: Of the 34 patients with multiple sclerosis, roughly 30 had relapsing-remitting MS, whereas the remaining 3 had secondary progressive MS.

Points from the study as a whole: A possible signature appeared as one related-CDR3 cluster, in which phylogenetic grouping placed the repertoires of 18 of 34 multiple sclerosis patients.

The CDR3 totals 16 residues. CDR1 DFQATT and CDR2 SNEGSKA come from the germline V gene (reference sequence). V was clipped by 4 bases and J by 0 bases; unmatched bases: 8. Many counts were recorded for this clonotype. Its antigen is undetermined. A single run covered 15-18 subjects with over 170 million TCR-beta sequences. Each CDR3 protein gets one entry after TCRdb re-called the 5' RACE reads with MiXCR. The sample records about 35,000 distinct CDR3 sequences, 3% to 4% being singletons. This chain links TRBV20-1 with TRBJ2-3; 9 positions agree with TRBD2. The clonotype was recovered from a young man with multiple sclerosis. Material for sequencing was PBMCs. The CDR3 bases are TGCAGTGCTACGTCGCGGGGGGGGAGTAGCACAGATACGCAGTATTTT. This gives the protein CSATSRGGSSTDTQYF.